This is a list of T cell receptor beta chains from one sample in a study of cytomegalovirus exposure and HLA in healthy donors. TCRdb's table, derived via immunoSEQ multiplex PCR, lists solely in-frame clones and lacks some. Of 100,000 to 150,000 clones listed, approximately 17% are singletons. Sequencing used PBMCs. The receptors stem from a female donor in good health and CMV-seropositive. CDR3s include the opening cysteine and the closing phenylalanine or tryptophan. Each record gives: J gene, clone size, D gene, V gene, CDR3 DNA, CDR3 protein. The D gene is left open where the match is weak. Where a row states a size, it is once, few, many or the class of an expanded clone; other rows omit it.

j_call: TRBJ2-7; clone_size: few; d_call: TRBD1; v_call: TRBV27; cdr3_nt: TGTGCCAGCAGTCCCGTCCCCGGGACAGGCTACGAGCAGTACTTC; cdr3_aa: CASSPVPGTGYEQYF
j_call: TRBJ2-1; clone_size: NA; d_call: TRBD2; v_call: TRBV7-2; cdr3_nt: TGTGCCAGCAGCTTAGCGGGGACTAGCGGGAGTGGCGGCAATGAGCAGTTCTTC; cdr3_aa: CASSLAGTSGSGGNEQFF
j_call: TRBJ1-2; clone_size: few; d_call: TRBD1; v_call: TRBV4-1; cdr3_nt: TGCGCCAGCAGCCAAGGACAGGGGGCGCGAGGCTACACCTTC; cdr3_aa: CASSQGQGARGYTF
j_call: TRBJ1-1; clone_size: few; d_call: NA; v_call: TRBV2; cdr3_nt: TGTGCCAGCACCTACGTTAGGGGCTCGGACACTGAAGCTTTCTTT; cdr3_aa: CASTYVRGSDTEAFF
j_call: TRBJ2-1; clone_size: NA; d_call: TRBD2; v_call: TRBV5-4; cdr3_nt: TGTGCCAGCAGCTTGGGGGCTAGCGGGCATTACAATGAGCAGTTCTTC; cdr3_aa: CASSLGASGHYNEQFF
j_call: TRBJ2-5; clone_size: few; d_call: NA; v_call: TRBV5-1; cdr3_nt: TGCGCCAGCAGCTTGTTTGGAGACCAAGAGACCCAGTACTTC; cdr3_aa: CASSLFGDQETQYF
j_call: TRBJ2-4; clone_size: NA; d_call: NA; v_call: TRBV27; cdr3_nt: TGTGCCAGCAGCAGCGGACCCCTATCCTTC; cdr3_aa: CASSSGPLSF
j_call: TRBJ2-7; clone_size: NA; d_call: NA; v_call: TRBV5-8; cdr3_nt: TGTGCCAGCAGCTTCGGTGTCGCCGCGCAGCAGTACTTC; cdr3_aa: CASSFGVAAQQYF
j_call: TRBJ1-3; clone_size: NA; d_call: NA; v_call: TRBV6-5; cdr3_nt: TGTGCCAGCAGTCGAGACGGGTCCTCTGGAAACACCATATATTTT; cdr3_aa: CASSRDGSSGNTIYF
j_call: TRBJ1-2; clone_size: NA; d_call: NA; v_call: TRBV7-2; cdr3_nt: TGTGCCAGCAGCACAAACCAGGGAAACTATGGCTACACCTTC; cdr3_aa: CASSTNQGNYGYTF
j_call: TRBJ1-5; clone_size: NA; d_call: NA; v_call: TRBV19; cdr3_nt: TGTGCCAGTAGTCGGTCTGGGGCTCTTCATCAGCCCCAGCATTTT; cdr3_aa: CASSRSGALHQPQHF
j_call: TRBJ1-5; clone_size: few; d_call: TRBD1; v_call: TRBV7-2; cdr3_nt: TGTGCCAGCAGCTTAGCGCCAGGGGGCGTACAGCCCCAGCATTTT; cdr3_aa: CASSLAPGGVQPQHF
j_call: TRBJ2-7; clone_size: NA; d_call: NA; v_call: TRBV10-3; cdr3_nt: TGTGCCATCAGTGAGTCTAGGGGAGGCCTCTACGAGCAGTACTTC; cdr3_aa: CAISESRGGLYEQYF
j_call: TRBJ2-5; clone_size: NA; d_call: TRBD2; v_call: TRBV7-9; cdr3_nt: TGTGCCAGCAGCTCGGGACTAGCAAACTGGGAGACCCAGTACTTC; cdr3_aa: CASSSGLANWETQYF
j_call: TRBJ1-1; clone_size: NA; d_call: NA; v_call: TRBV5-1; cdr3_nt: TGCGCCAGCAGCTTGGTAGGGGGTAGGCTGAACACTGAAGCTTTCTTT; cdr3_aa: CASSLVGGRLNTEAFF
j_call: TRBJ2-4; clone_size: NA; d_call: NA; v_call: TRBV2; cdr3_nt: TGTGCCAGCAGACCCGACGGGAGTGGAAGGTGGAACATTCAGTACTTC; cdr3_aa: CASRPDGSGRWNIQYF
j_call: TRBJ2-2; clone_size: few; d_call: NA; v_call: TRBV4-3; cdr3_nt: TGCGCCAGCAGCCAGACGGTACAGGGAGGGACCGGGGAGCTGTTTTTT; cdr3_aa: CASSQTVQGGTGELFF
j_call: TRBJ1-3; clone_size: few; d_call: NA; v_call: TRBV14; cdr3_nt: TGTGCCAGCAGCGAATCAACAGGGATTCTCTCTGGAAACACCATATATTTT; cdr3_aa: CASSESTGILSGNTIYF
j_call: TRBJ1-1; clone_size: NA; d_call: NA; v_call: TRBV2; cdr3_nt: TGTGCCAGCAGCCCAGACAGAGAACTGGTGGCTTTCTTT; cdr3_aa: CASSPDRELVAFF
j_call: TRBJ1-5; clone_size: few; d_call: TRBD1; v_call: TRBV6-5; cdr3_nt: TGTGCCAGCAGTTACGGGACAGGTTTCAATCAGCCCCAGCATTTT; cdr3_aa: CASSYGTGFNQPQHF
j_call: TRBJ1-1; clone_size: NA; d_call: TRBD1; v_call: TRBV28; cdr3_nt: TGTGCCAGCATAGACCCTCAGGGGGCCGGCACTGAAGCTTTCTTT; cdr3_aa: CASIDPQGAGTEAFF
j_call: TRBJ2-5; clone_size: few; d_call: TRBD2; v_call: TRBV4-2; cdr3_nt: TGTGCCAGCAGCCGGAGGGGACTAGCGGGGGGGCAAGAGACCCAGTACTTC; cdr3_aa: CASSRRGLAGGQETQYF
j_call: TRBJ1-2; clone_size: NA; d_call: TRBD1; v_call: TRBV19; cdr3_nt: TGTGCCAGTATTTGGACTCCCGGGACAGGGGGCTATAAAGACTATGGCTACACCTTC; cdr3_aa: CASIWTPGTGGYKDYGYTF
j_call: TRBJ1-2; clone_size: NA; d_call: TRBD1; v_call: TRBV2; cdr3_nt: TGTGCCAGCAGTCCACAGGGGGGCTATGGCTACACCTTC; cdr3_aa: CASSPQGGYGYTF
j_call: TRBJ1-1; clone_size: NA; d_call: TRBD1; v_call: TRBV10-3; cdr3_nt: TGTGCCATCAGTGGCGGACAGGCCAACACTGAAGCTTTCTTT; cdr3_aa: CAISGGQANTEAFF
j_call: TRBJ2-1; clone_size: NA; d_call: NA; v_call: TRBV5-8; cdr3_nt: TGTGCCAGCAGCCCCCGACTAGACGGTGAGCAGTTCTTC; cdr3_aa: CASSPRLDGEQFF
j_call: TRBJ1-5; clone_size: NA; d_call: NA; v_call: TRBV21-1; cdr3_nt: TGTGCCAGCAGCGGGGCAATTCTTAGCAATCAGCCCCAGCATTTT; cdr3_aa: CASSGAILSNQPQHF
j_call: TRBJ2-7; clone_size: few; d_call: TRBD1; v_call: TRBV5-6; cdr3_nt: TGTGCCAGCAGCCGGAAGGGACAGGGGTACGAGCAGTACTTC; cdr3_aa: CASSRKGQGYEQYF
j_call: TRBJ1-2; clone_size: NA; d_call: NA; v_call: TRBV29-1; cdr3_nt: TGCAGCGTATCAGACAGATACTATGGCTACACCTTC; cdr3_aa: CSVSDRYYGYTF
j_call: TRBJ1-5; clone_size: few; d_call: TRBD1; v_call: TRBV27; cdr3_nt: TGTGCCAGCAGTCTCCCCCTGGGACAGGGGACTCAGCCCCAGCATTTT; cdr3_aa: CASSLPLGQGTQPQHF
j_call: TRBJ1-2; clone_size: NA; d_call: NA; v_call: TRBV6-5; cdr3_nt: TGTGCCAGCAGTTCCTCAACAGGCCGCTATGGCTACACCTTC; cdr3_aa: CASSSSTGRYGYTF
j_call: TRBJ2-1; clone_size: NA; d_call: TRBD1; v_call: TRBV7-2; cdr3_nt: TGTGCCAGCAGCTCGACCGGGACAGCTTACAATGAGCAGTTCTTC; cdr3_aa: CASSSTGTAYNEQFF
j_call: TRBJ1-4; clone_size: few; d_call: NA; v_call: TRBV5-4; cdr3_nt: TGTGCCAGCAGCGTCGCAGCGGGTGAAAAACTGTTTTTT; cdr3_aa: CASSVAAGEKLFF
j_call: TRBJ2-7; clone_size: NA; d_call: TRBD1; v_call: TRBV30; cdr3_nt: TGTGCCTGGAGTGAAGGGACAGAATACGAGCAGTACTTC; cdr3_aa: CAWSEGTEYEQYF
j_call: TRBJ2-3; clone_size: NA; d_call: NA; v_call: TRBV9; cdr3_nt: TGTGCCAGCAGCGTGGAGTTTCCAGATACGCAGTATTTT; cdr3_aa: CASSVEFPDTQYF
j_call: TRBJ2-7; clone_size: NA; d_call: NA; v_call: TRBV6-1; cdr3_nt: TGTGCCAGCAGTGAACCCCGGACAGACCTCTACGAGCAGTACTTC; cdr3_aa: CASSEPRTDLYEQYF
j_call: TRBJ1-4; clone_size: NA; d_call: TRBD1; v_call: TRBV4-2; cdr3_nt: TGTGCCAGCAGCCAAGATTACCCCGAGGACAGGGGAAATCAGAAACTGTTTTTT; cdr3_aa: CASSQDYPEDRGNQKLFF
j_call: TRBJ1-1; clone_size: NA; d_call: NA; v_call: TRBV6-5; cdr3_nt: TGTGCCAGCAGTTACGTTTTGCGGCAAAAGAACACTGAAGCTTTCTTT; cdr3_aa: CASSYVLRQKNTEAFF
j_call: TRBJ2-7; clone_size: few; d_call: NA; v_call: TRBV10-3; cdr3_nt: TGTGCCATCAGAATAGAGGGCCGCTCCGAGCAGTACTTC; cdr3_aa: CAIRIEGRSEQYF